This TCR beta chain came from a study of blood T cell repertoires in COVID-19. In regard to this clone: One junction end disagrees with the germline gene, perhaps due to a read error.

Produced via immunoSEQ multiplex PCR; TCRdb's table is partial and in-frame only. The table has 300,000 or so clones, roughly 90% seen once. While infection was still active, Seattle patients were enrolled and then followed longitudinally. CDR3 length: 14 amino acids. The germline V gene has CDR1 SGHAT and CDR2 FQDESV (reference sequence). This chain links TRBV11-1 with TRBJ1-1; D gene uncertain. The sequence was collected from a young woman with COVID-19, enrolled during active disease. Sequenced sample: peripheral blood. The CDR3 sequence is CASSSVGWNTETFF. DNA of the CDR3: TGTGCCAGCAGCTCTGTCGGGTGGAACACTGAAACTTTCTTT.